The 15 T cell receptor beta chains below come from one sample, sequenced in a study of CD4+ T cells in melanoma (dated by TCRdb to between 2021 and 2023). The protocol used for the library was the immunoSEQ multiplex PCR assay. Entries here come from immuneACCESS through TCRdb and include only in-frame sequences with V and J called. Some clones fail to appear in such tables; in the studies checked, an unresolved V gene covers under half of the shortfall, and the cause of the remainder is unknown. The sample records more than 90,000 clones, over 80% of which are singletons. Jointly, the top ten make up 3% to 4% of the sample. The sample taken for sequencing was peripheral blood. The receptors originated from a human donor with melanoma.

V and J are TRBV11-2 and TRBJ1-2; a weak D match, TRBD1 (5 bases). V was trimmed by 1 base and J by 4 bases, leaving 13 bases between them. The CDR3 length is 15 residues. Germline V gene sequence: CDR1 SGHAT, CDR2 FQNNGV. The CDR3 sequence is CASSLGGQGAYGYTF. Here the CDR3 DNA reads TGTGCCAGCAGCTTAGGAGGGCAGGGCGCCTATGGCTACACCTTC.

The CDR3 coding sequence is TGTGCCAGCAGCGGGACAGGGGGGGAGGGTACGCAGTATTTT. It codes for CASSGTGGEGTQYF. V is TRBV25-1 and J is TRBJ2-3, with TRBD1 matching over 11 bases. This CDR3 comprises 14 residues. Germline V gives CDR1 MGHDK, CDR2 SYGVNS. Trimming removed 6 bases from V and 8 bases from J; junction bases left unmatched: 7. The full variable domain, with the rest looked up from reference TRBV25-1 and TRBJ2-3, is EADIYQTPRYLVIGTGKKITLECSQTMGHDKMYWYQQDPGMELHLIHYSYGVNSTEKGDLSSESTVSRIRTEHFPLTLESARPSHTSQYLCASSGTGGEGTQYFGPGTRLTVL.

CDR3 in amino acids: CASRQGAGLQPQHF. CDR3 DNA sequence: TGTGCCAGCCGACAGGGGGCAGGTCTTCAGCCCCAGCATTTT. The V gene is TRBV19, the J gene TRBJ1-5; 10 bases are a match to TRBD1. The CDR3 contains 14 residues. V dropped 9 bases and J dropped 6; count of bases not matched to a gene: 8. The germline V gene encodes CDR1 LNHDA and CDR2 SQIVND (reference sequence).

This chain joins TRBV28 and TRBJ2-7, with TRBD1 identical over 7 bases. This CDR3 has 15 amino acids. V lost 2 bases to trimming and J lost 2 bases; unmatched junction nucleotides: 6. Germline CDR1 and CDR2: MDHEN and SYDVKM. The DNA for the CDR3 is TGTGCCAGCAGTTTAACGGACAGGTTGACCTACGAGCAGTACTTC. Protein product: CASSLTDRLTYEQYF.

The V gene is TRBV4-1, the J gene TRBJ1-5; 10 positions agree with TRBD1. The CDR3 sequence is 15 residues long. The trim removed 5 bases at V and 7 bases at J, leaving 8 bases unmatched. CDR1 and CDR2 from the germline V gene are MGHRA and YSYEKL. CDR3 amino acids: CASSSSGTGAQPQHF. The CDR3 bases are TGCGCCAGCAGCTCATCCGGGACAGGGGCCCAGCCCCAGCATTTT.

In regard to this clone: Other DNA sequences in the sample encode the same CDR3. The chain couples TRBV19 to TRBJ2-7, with a weak D call TRBD1 (5 bases). Germline lookup yields CDR1 LNHDA and CDR2 SQIVND (reference sequence). Trimming left V 3 bases short and J 3 bases short, with 9 bases between. This CDR3 is built from 13 residues. DNA for the CDR3: TGTGCCAGTAGTATTCGGCAGGGCTACGAGCAGTACTTC. It is translated as CASSIRQGYEQYF.

The chain combines TRBV5-1 with TRBJ1-1; TRBD1 agrees at 10 bases. CDR1 is SGHRS and CDR2 is YFSETQ in the germline V gene. The length of the CDR3 is 14 residues. V lost 2 bases and J lost 6; bases outside the gene matches: 4. CDR3 amino acids: CASSLRQGAAEAFF. The DNA of the CDR3 is TGCGCCAGCAGCTTACGACAGGGGGCAGCTGAAGCTTTCTTT.

V and J are TRBV5-1 and TRBJ1-4; tentative D call: TRBD1 (5 bases). The V end lost 0 bases, the J end lost 0 bases, and 9 bases lay between the germline ends. In germline, CDR1 is SGHRS, CDR2 YFSETQ. The length of the CDR3 is 16 residues. As DNA, the CDR3 is TGCGCCAGCAGCTTGGGCAGGGAAACAACTAATGAAAAACTGTTTTTT. It specifies CASSLGRETTNEKLFF.

The chain joins TRBV29-1 to TRBJ2-5; D is tentatively TRBD1 or TRBD2 (5 bases each). The germline gives CDR1 SQVTM, CDR2 ANQGSEA. The CDR3 runs 11 residues. The V and J ends lost 3 bases and 6 bases respectively, with 8 bases between them. The CDR3 region has the DNA TGCAGCGTTGAGGGGGAAAAGACCCAGTACTTC. It yields the protein CSVEGEKTQYF. The whole variable domain, remainder taken from reference TRBV29-1 and TRBJ2-5, is SAVISQKPSRDICQRGTSLTIQCQVDSQVTMMFWYRQQPGQSLTLIATANQGSEATYESGFVIDKFPISRPNLTFSTLTVSNMSPEDSSIYLCSVEGEKTQYFGPGTRLLVL.

The chain joins TRBV5-1 to TRBJ2-5; D possibly matches TRBD1 or TRBD2 (6 bases each). The germline CDR1 and CDR2 sequences are SGHRS and YFSETQ. CDR3 length: 15 residues. V dropped 2 bases and J dropped 0 bases, with 11 bases sitting between them. The CDR3 nucleotides read TGCGCCAGCAGCTTCGGGGGCTGGAACCAAGAGACCCAGTACTTC. Its translation is CASSFGGWNQETQYF.

The chain employs TRBV6-5 and TRBJ2-7, with D tentatively TRBD1 (6 bases). The germline V and J ends were trimmed by 6 bases and 3 bases, with 12 bases remaining between them. CDR1 and CDR2 from the germline V gene are MNHEY and SVGAGI. The CDR3 runs 13 residues. The CDR3 region is CASRRQVDYEQYF. CDR3 sequence (DNA): TGTGCCAGCAGGAGACAGGTGGACTACGAGCAGTACTTC.

The rearrangement uses TRBV27 and TRBJ1-2, with TRBD1 matching 7 bases. This CDR3 comprises 13 residues. Germline V lookup: CDR1 MNHEY, CDR2 SMNVEV (reference sequence). V shed 2 bases, J shed 5 bases, and the junction held 2 bases outside the gene matches. The CDR3 region is CASSLGTEYGYTF. CDR3 in DNA: TGTGCCAGCAGTTTAGGGACAGAATATGGCTACACCTTC.

This sequence joins TRBV27 and TRBJ2-1; D gene ambiguous. The CDR3 spans 11 residues. Germline loops: CDR1 MNHEY, CDR2 SMNVEV (reference sequence). V dropped 2 bases and J dropped 8 bases, with 4 bases sitting between them. DNA for the CDR3: TGTGCCAGCAGTTTAGGCTATGAGCAGTTCTTC. Translating it yields CASSLGYEQFF.

The chain couples TRBV19 to TRBJ1-4, with D uncertain. In germline, CDR1 is LNHDA, CDR2 SQIVND (reference sequence). V shed 3 bases and J shed 4 bases, with 9 bases lying between them. The CDR3 covers 14 residues. The CDR3 DNA follows: TGTGCCAGTAGTATCTCGGAATTTAATGAAAAACTGTTTTTT. Its protein is CASSISEFNEKLFF.

The chain uses TRBV5-1 and TRBJ2-3; 8 bases align to TRBD2. The V segment lost 0 bases and the J segment 4 bases; nucleotides outside the gene matches: 10. CDR3 size: 17 residues. Germline CDR1 reads SGHRS; CDR2 reads YFSETQ. The CDR3 DNA reads as TGCGCCAGCAGCTTGGTTGTTAGCGGGAATATGGCAGATACGCAGTATTTT. It codes for CASSLVVSGNMADTQYF.